One sample yielded the 3 T cell receptor beta chains listed below, sequenced in a study of beta chain features in type 1 diabetes (dated by TCRdb to the late 2010s). Beyond this particular receptor, the publication reports: In all four CD4+ subsets, TCRB CDR3 length was moderately but significantly shorter in type 1 diabetes patients.

Library creation used the immunoSEQ multiplex PCR assay. The High Capacity cDNA Reverse Transcription Kit was used to reverse transcribe all of the isolated RNA, meaning that expressed TCRB transcripts were what got sequenced. The table comes from immuneACCESS by way of TCRdb, which keeps in-frame sequences with V and J called. Part of the clones is missing from these tables; in studies checked, under half for an unresolved V gene and the rest for unknown reasons. The sample table contains 500,000 to 850,000 clones; only one count was recorded for roughly 13% of them. The ten largest clones represent 0.03% to 0.045% of the sample. These TCRs are of unknown antigen specificity. The sequencing sample was made of naive CD4+ T cells from blood. What the cell subset or site label conveys for this sample: true naive CD4+ T cells. The receptor source for this set is a man between 18 and 29 years old with type 1 diabetes.

The sample holds a few counts of this clone. The chain joins TRBV9 to TRBJ1-1; no reliable D call. V gave up 0 bases and J gave up 1 base, with 10 bases separating them. Per germline, CDR1 SGDLS and CDR2 YYNGEE. This CDR3 comprises 15 residues. The CDR3 DNA reads TGTGCCAGCAGCGTAGCTGGCAGGCAGAACACTGAAGCTTTCTTT. Translation: CASSVAGRQNTEAFF.

This clone was recorded a few times. V and J are TRBV14 and TRBJ2-7, with D unresolved. The V gene lost 0 bases and the J gene lost 11 bases, with 11 bases spanning the gap. The CDR3 contains 12 residues. Germline lookup yields CDR1 SGHDN and CDR2 FVKESK. CDR3 in DNA: TGTGCCAGCAGCCAAGATCTTGGGGTTAAGTACTTC. Its protein product is CASSQDLGVKYF.

This clone was seen more than once but under ten times. The chain employs TRBV30 and TRBJ2-4; tentative D call: TRBD1 (6 bases). Trimming stripped 2 bases from V and 6 bases from J, with 11 bases between. The germline V gene encodes CDR1 GTSNPN and CDR2 SVGIG (reference sequence). The length of the CDR3 is 13 residues. The CDR3 sequence: CAWSTMDRNIQYF. The CDR3 bases are TGTGCCTGGAGTACTATGGACAGAAACATTCAGTACTTC.